This T cell receptor (beta chain) was identified in a study of blood T cells in healthy people across ages. Per the germline V gene, CDR1 is DFQATT and CDR2 is SNEGSKA (reference sequence). V trimming: 0 bases; J trimming: 7 bases; junction bases outside the gene matches: 12. This CDR3 comprises 16 residues. Each individual donor underwent a draw of ten milliliters of peripheral blood. A second PCR, run for about 7 to 11 cycles, used a sample-barcoded 5' primer plus a J-beta primer mix. MiXCR, applied by TCRdb to the 5' RACE reads, yields one record per CDR3 protein. Among around 1,100,000 distinct CDR3 sequences listed, less than 45% were seen once.

Input material: blood. The clonotype originates from a man between 18 and 29 years old in good health. This chain connects TRBV20-1 to TRBJ2-5; 9 bases align to TRBD2. CDR3 nucleotide sequence: TGCAGTGCTAGAGAAGGTAGCGGGGGCCCCCGTGGGACCCAGTACTTC. It encodes CSAREGSGGPRGTQYF.